These 19 T cell receptor beta chains were all obtained from the same sample, sequenced in a study of blood T cell repertoires in COVID-19. The assay was immunoSEQ multiplex PCR, and TCRdb's table has in-frame clones only and misses some. The sample contains approximately 94,000 clones, 75% to 95% of which appear only once. The sequenced sample was peripheral blood. Receptors were obtained from a woman between 45 and 60 years old in a cohort sampled during active COVID-19.

The CDR3 protein is CASSTSGFTYNEQFF. The CDR3, as DNA: TGTGCCAGTAGTACTAGCGGGTTCACCTACAATGAGCAGTTCTTC. The V call is TRBV19, the J call TRBJ2-1, with 8 bases that match TRBD2. V gave up 4 bases and J gave up 2 bases; unmatched junction bases: 4. The germline CDR1 and CDR2 sequences are LNHDA and SQIVND (reference sequence). The CDR3 runs to 15 residues.

The chain combines TRBV3-1 (or the pseudogene TRBV3-2) with TRBJ2-4; possible D gene TRBD1, 5 bases. The germline CDR1 and CDR2 sequences are LGHDT and YNNKEL (reference sequence). V dropped 2 bases and J dropped 0 bases, with 11 bases sitting between them. This CDR3 region has 16 residues. CDR3 region: CASSQTGFLAKNIQYF. CDR3 nucleotides: TGTGCCAGCAGCCAAACAGGTTTTTTAGCCAAAAACATTCAGTACTTC.

The CDR3 bases are TGTGCCAGCGGGCCAGGGGACACAGATACGCAGTATTTT. It yields the protein CASGPGDTDTQYF. The V and J genes are TRBV11-2 and TRBJ2-3, with D perhaps TRBD1 (6 bases). Germline V gene data show CDR1 as SGHAT and CDR2 as FQNNGV. The CDR3 totals 13 residues. Trimming stripped 8 bases from V and 2 bases from J, with 11 bases between.

The V and J genes are TRBV7-2 and TRBJ2-7, with TRBD2 matching over 7 bases. The CDR3 sequence is 16 residues long. V was clipped by 1 base and J by 7 bases; unmatched bases: 13. Germline CDR1 SGHTA, CDR2 FQGNSA. The CDR3 coding sequence is TGTGCCAGCAGCTTAGTGGGCCCTATTGGCGGGAGAGAGCAGTACTTC. Amino acids: CASSLVGPIGGREQYF.

This clone appeared a single time. The chain joins TRBV11-3 to TRBJ2-1; TRBD1 is a possible D gene (6 bases). V lost 4 bases and J lost 15, with 16 bases in between. This CDR3 spans 12 amino acids. Per germline, CDR1 SGHNT and CDR2 YENEEA. CDR3 sequence: CASSSTGNSPFF. The CDR3 coding sequence is TGTGCCAGCAGCTCTACAGGGAATTCGCCGTTCTTC.

The genes are TRBV4-1 and TRBJ2-1; 7 nucleotides agree with TRBD2. The J segment lost 5 bases and the V segment lost 6 bases, leaving 4 bases of the junction unmatched. CDR3 length: 13 amino acids. CDR1 is MGHRA, CDR2 YSYEKL, per germline. CDR3 in DNA: TGCGCCAGCAGGGGGACTACCCACAATGAGCAGTTCTTC. It encodes CASRGTTHNEQFF.

The rearrangement uses TRBV5-5 and TRBJ2-1, with a tentative D call TRBD2 (6 bases). The germline gives CDR1 SGHKS, CDR2 YYEKEE (reference sequence). The CDR3 is made up of 13 amino acids. V lost 4 bases and J lost 5, with 10 bases in between. The CDR3 loop reads CASSPWGDNEQFF. The CDR3 bases are TGTGCCAGCAGCCCATGGGGGGACAATGAGCAGTTCTTC.

This clone was recorded once. This chain joins TRBV6-2 or TRBV6-3 and TRBJ2-1; D perhaps matches TRBD2 (6 bases). This CDR3 comprises 12 residues. Trimming stripped 6 bases from V and 9 bases from J, with 12 bases between. CDR1 and CDR2 (germline): MNHEY, SVGEGT. As DNA, the CDR3 is TGTGCCAGCAGCCCTCGGGGAGGTGAGCAGTTCTTC. This gives the protein CASSPRGGEQFF.

The chain has TRBV7-9 and TRBJ1-1, with D unclear. Trimming shortened V by 8 bases and J by 4 bases, and 8 bases separated the two germline ends. Germline CDR1 is SEHNR and CDR2 is FQNEAQ (reference sequence). The CDR3 sequence is 11 residues long. This chain's CDR3 is CASGPGTEAFF. CDR3 DNA sequence: TGTGCCAGCGGCCCGGGCACTGAAGCTTTCTTT.

The J gene is TRBJ1-6, the V gene TRBV7-9; the D gene is possibly TRBD1 (6 bases). This CDR3 spans 13 amino acids. The germline gives CDR1 SEHNR, CDR2 FQNEAQ (reference sequence). V was clipped by 5 bases and J by 14 bases, with 16 bases between them. The CDR3 coding sequence is TGTGCCAGCAGCGAAACAGGGCCCACCACCCTCCACTTT. Translated: CASSETGPTTLHF.

The CDR3 sequence is CASSPRGSGGYNEQFF. The CDR3 nucleotides read TGTGCCAGCAGCCCCCGGGGGAGCGGGGGGTACAATGAGCAGTTCTTC. V is TRBV9 and J is TRBJ2-1; TRBD2 matches 9 bases. The CDR3 totals 16 residues. The germline gives CDR1 SGDLS, CDR2 YYNGEE. The V and J ends lost 4 bases and 4 bases, in that order; junction bases with no gene match: 9.

The chain carries TRBV18 and TRBJ2-7, with D possibly TRBD1 on 5 matching bases. The CDR3 contains 15 residues. Germline loops: CDR1 KGHSH, CDR2 LQKENI. V was cut by 0 bases and J by 3 bases, with 12 bases left in between. The CDR3 is CASSPPQGVGYEQYF. DNA of the CDR3: TGTGCCAGCTCACCACCTCAAGGGGTTGGCTACGAGCAGTACTTC. Filled out from reference TRBV18 and TRBJ2-7, the complete variable domain reads NAGVMQNPRHLVRRRGQEARLRCSPMKGHSHVYWYRQLPEEGLKFMVYLQKENIIDESGMPKERFSAEFPKEGPSILRIQQVVRGDSAAYFCASSPPQGVGYEQYFGPGTRLTVT.

The V call is TRBV7-9, the J call TRBJ2-3; 14 bases are a match to TRBD2. Trimming cost V 5 bases and J 3 bases; bases outside gene matches: 4. Germline assignment: CDR1 SEHNR and CDR2 FQNEAQ (reference sequence). CDR3 size: 16 residues. The CDR3, as DNA: TGTGCCAGCAGCACTGGGACTAGCGGGAGAACAGATACGCAGTATTTT. It specifies CASSTGTSGRTDTQYF.

The chain couples TRBV19 to TRBJ2-2; D might be TRBD1 (6 bases). V was shortened by 3 bases and J by 9 bases, with 14 bases between the two germline ends. CDR3 length: 14 amino acids. Germline CDR1 and CDR2: LNHDA and SQIVND (reference sequence). The CDR3: CASSIGQGSWELFF. DNA of the CDR3: TGTGCCAGTAGTATTGGGCAGGGGTCTTGGGAGCTGTTTTTT.

V gene TRBV18 combines with J gene TRBJ2-7, with 7 bases lining up with TRBD1. The length of the CDR3 is 14 residues. Unmatched junction bases numbered 4, after V lost 3 bases and J lost 2 bases. Germline lookup yields CDR1 KGHSH and CDR2 LQKENI. The chain's CDR3 is CASSPGQETYEQYF. The CDR3 DNA reads TGTGCCAGCTCACCCGGACAGGAAACCTACGAGCAGTACTTC.

The chain combines TRBV5-1 with TRBJ1-4; tentatively, D is TRBD1 (6 bases). V dropped 7 bases and J dropped 8 bases, with 21 bases sitting between them. Germline V gene data show CDR1 as SGHRS and CDR2 as YFSETQ. This CDR3 region has 15 residues. CDR3 DNA sequence: TGCGCCAGCGGGAATACAGGGCGGGTTACCGAAAAACTGTTTTTT. Its translation is CASGNTGRVTEKLFF.

The chain combines TRBV25-1 with TRBJ2-4, with 7 bases identical to TRBD1. This CDR3 has 16 amino acids. In germline, CDR1 is MGHDK, CDR2 SYGVNS. V shed 1 base, J shed 0 bases, and the junction held 3 bases outside the gene matches. CDR3 sequence (DNA): TGTGCCAGCAGTGAATTCGCAGGGGGAGCCAAAAACATTCAGTACTTC. Translation gives CASSEFAGGAKNIQYF. Using reference TRBV25-1 and TRBJ2-4 for the parts outside the CDR3, the full variable domain is EADIYQTPRYLVIGTGKKITLECSQTMGHDKMYWYQQDPGMELHLIHYSYGVNSTEKGDLSSESTVSRIRTEHFPLTLESARPSHTSQYLCASSEFAGGAKNIQYFGAGTRLSVL.

The chain uses TRBV2 and TRBJ2-3; 7 bases align to TRBD1. The CDR3 length is 16 residues. Per the germline V gene, CDR1 is SNHLY and CDR2 is FYNNEI. The trim removed 5 bases at V and 5 bases at J, leaving 13 bases unmatched. The CDR3 DNA follows: TGTGCCAGCAGTCCCCAAGGGGGCGGGTTGGGAGATACGCAGTATTTT. This translates into CASSPQGGGLGDTQYF.

The genes are TRBV7-8 and TRBJ2-1; tentatively, D is TRBD1 (6 bases). The CDR3 has 13 amino acids. Germline CDR1 reads SGHVS; CDR2 reads FQNEAQ. V was clipped by 4 bases and J by 8 bases, with 12 bases between them. The CDR3 DNA sequence: TGTGCCAGCAGCTCCAGGGGTACCGATGAGCAGTTCTTC. This gives the protein CASSSRGTDEQFF.